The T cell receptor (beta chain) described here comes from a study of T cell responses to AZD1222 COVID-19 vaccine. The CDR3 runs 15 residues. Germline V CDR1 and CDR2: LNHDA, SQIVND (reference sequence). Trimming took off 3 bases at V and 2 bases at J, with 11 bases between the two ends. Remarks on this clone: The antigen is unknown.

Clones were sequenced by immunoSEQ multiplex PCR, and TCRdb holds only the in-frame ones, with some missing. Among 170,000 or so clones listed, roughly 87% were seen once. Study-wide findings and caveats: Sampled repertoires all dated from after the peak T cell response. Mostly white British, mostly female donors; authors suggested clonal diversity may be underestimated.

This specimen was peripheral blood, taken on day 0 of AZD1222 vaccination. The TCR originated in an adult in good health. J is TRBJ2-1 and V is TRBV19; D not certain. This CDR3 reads CASSIDPMAYNEQFF. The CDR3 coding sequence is TGTGCCAGTAGTATTGATCCGATGGCCTACAATGAGCAGTTCTTC.